This section outlines one T cell receptor (beta chain) sequence together with its context. Profiling relied on immunoSEQ multiplex PCR, and the TCRdb table lists in-frame clones only, not all of them. The sample lists roughly 1,000,000 clones; around three quarters were seen once. These data originate in a study of shared clonotypes between healthy human individuals. From germline, CDR1 is MDHEN and CDR2 SYDVKM. V lost 2 bases and J lost 2, with 16 bases in between. The CDR3 has 17 amino acids. The sample was memory CD4+ T cells from PBMCs. The subset: CD45RA-negative fraction. This TCR was sampled from a man younger than 30 in good health. Some clones in this sample may be carry-over from other donors' samples. The chain couples TRBV28 to TRBJ1-5, with D tentatively TRBD1 (6 bases). The CDR3 is CASSLGAHWTGNQPQHF. The CDR3 DNA reads TGTGCCAGCAGTTTAGGGGCGCATTGGACAGGCAATCAGCCCCAGCATTTT.